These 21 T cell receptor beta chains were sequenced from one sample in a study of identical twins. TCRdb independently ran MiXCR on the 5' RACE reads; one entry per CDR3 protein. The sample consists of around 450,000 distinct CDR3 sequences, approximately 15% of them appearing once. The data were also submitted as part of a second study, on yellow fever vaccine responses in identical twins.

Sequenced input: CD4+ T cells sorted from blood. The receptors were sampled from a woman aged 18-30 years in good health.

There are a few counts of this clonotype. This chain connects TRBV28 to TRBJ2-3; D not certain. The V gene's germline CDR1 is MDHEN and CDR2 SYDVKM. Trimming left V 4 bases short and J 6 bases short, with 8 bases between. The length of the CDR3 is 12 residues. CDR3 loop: CASSSPADTQYF. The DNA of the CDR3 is TGTGCCAGCAGTTCCCCTGCGGATACGCAGTATTTT.

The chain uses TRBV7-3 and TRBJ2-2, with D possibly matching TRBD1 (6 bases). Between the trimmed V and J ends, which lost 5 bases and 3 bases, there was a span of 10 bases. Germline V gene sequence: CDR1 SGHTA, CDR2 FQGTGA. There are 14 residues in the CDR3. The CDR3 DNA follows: TGTGCCAGCAGCGCTACAGGGTACACCGGGGAGCTGTTTTTT. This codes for CASSATGYTGELFF.

This CDR3 reads CATYDSITDTQYF. CDR3 coding DNA: TGTGCCACCTACGACTCGATTACAGATACGCAGTATTTT. The chain joins TRBV24-1 to TRBJ2-3; D remains unclear. Trimming cost V 9 bases and J 3 bases, with 12 bases left between them. Germline V gene sequence: CDR1 KGHDR, CDR2 SFDVKD. CDR3 length: 13 amino acids.

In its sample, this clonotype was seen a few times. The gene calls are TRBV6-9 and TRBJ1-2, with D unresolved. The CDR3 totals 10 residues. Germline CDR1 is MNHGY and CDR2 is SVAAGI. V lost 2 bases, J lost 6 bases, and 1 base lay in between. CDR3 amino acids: CASSYHGYTF. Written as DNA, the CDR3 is TGTGCCAGCAGTTATCATGGCTACACCTTC.

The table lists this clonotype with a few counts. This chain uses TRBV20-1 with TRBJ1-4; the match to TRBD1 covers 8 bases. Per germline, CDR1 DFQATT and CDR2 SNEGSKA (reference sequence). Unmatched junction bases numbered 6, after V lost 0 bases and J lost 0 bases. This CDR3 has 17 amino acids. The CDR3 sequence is CSARDVPGQATNEKLFF. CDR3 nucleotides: TGCAGTGCTAGAGATGTGCCGGGACAGGCAACTAATGAAAAACTGTTTTTT.

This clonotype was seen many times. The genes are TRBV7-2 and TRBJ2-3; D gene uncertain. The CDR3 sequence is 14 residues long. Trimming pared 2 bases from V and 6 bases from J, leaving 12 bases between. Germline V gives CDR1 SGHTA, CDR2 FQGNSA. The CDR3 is CASSLRRIADTQYF. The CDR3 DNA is TGTGCCAGCAGCTTACGGCGTATTGCGGATACGCAGTATTTT.

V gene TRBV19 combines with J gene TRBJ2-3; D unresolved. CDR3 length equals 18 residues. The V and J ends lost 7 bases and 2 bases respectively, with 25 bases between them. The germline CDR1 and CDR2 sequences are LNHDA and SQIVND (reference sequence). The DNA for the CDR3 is TGTGCCAGTAACACCAAGGGCTTGGGCAGGCCAAACACAGATACGCAGTATTTT. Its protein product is CASNTKGLGRPNTDTQYF.

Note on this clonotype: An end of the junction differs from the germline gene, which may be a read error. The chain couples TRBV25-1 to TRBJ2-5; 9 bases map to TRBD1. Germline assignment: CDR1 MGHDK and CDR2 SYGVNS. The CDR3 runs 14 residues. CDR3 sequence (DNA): TGTGCCAGCACCGGGACAGGGACCCAAGTGACCCAGTACTTC. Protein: CASTGTGTQVTQYF.

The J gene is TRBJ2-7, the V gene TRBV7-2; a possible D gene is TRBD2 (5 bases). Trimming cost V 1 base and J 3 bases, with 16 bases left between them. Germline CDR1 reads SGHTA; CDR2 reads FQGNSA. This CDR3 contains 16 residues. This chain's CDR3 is CASSLDPEVALYEQYF. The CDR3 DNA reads TGTGCCAGCAGCTTAGACCCGGAGGTAGCGCTCTACGAGCAGTACTTC. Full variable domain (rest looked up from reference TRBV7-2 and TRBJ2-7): GAGVSQSPSNKVTEKGKDVELRCDPISGHTALYWYRQSLGQGLEFLIYFQGNSAPDKSGLPSDRFSAERTGGSVSTLTIQRTQQEDSAVYLCASSLDPEVALYEQYFGPGTRLTVT.

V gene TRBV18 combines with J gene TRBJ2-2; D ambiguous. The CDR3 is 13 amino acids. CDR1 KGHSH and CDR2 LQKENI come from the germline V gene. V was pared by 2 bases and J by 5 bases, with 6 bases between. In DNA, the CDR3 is TGTGCCAGCTCACCAGAGGTGACCGGGGAGCTGTTTTTT. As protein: CASSPEVTGELFF. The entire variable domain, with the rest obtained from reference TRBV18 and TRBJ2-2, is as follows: NAGVMQNPRHLVRRRGQEARLRCSPMKGHSHVYWYRQLPEEGLKFMVYLQKENIIDESGMPKERFSAEFPKEGPSILRIQQVVRGDSAAYFCASSPEVTGELFFGEGSRLTVL.

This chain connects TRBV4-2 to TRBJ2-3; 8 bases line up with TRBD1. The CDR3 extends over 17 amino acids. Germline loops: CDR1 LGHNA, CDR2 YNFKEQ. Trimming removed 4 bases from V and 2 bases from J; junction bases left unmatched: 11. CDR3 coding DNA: TGTGCCAGCAGCCTCTTGTCGGGACAGGACTTCACAGATACGCAGTATTTT. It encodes CASSLLSGQDFTDTQYF.

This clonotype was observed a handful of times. The CDR3 is CASRKTGTPTYEQYF. CDR3 nucleotides: TGTGCCAGCAGGAAGACCGGGACTCCTACCTACGAGCAGTACTTC. The chain employs TRBV28 and TRBJ2-7, with TRBD2 as a possible D gene (6 bases). Trimming took 6 bases from V and 2 from J, leaving 17 bases between them. Germline V lookup: CDR1 MDHEN, CDR2 SYDVKM. This CDR3 is built from 15 residues.

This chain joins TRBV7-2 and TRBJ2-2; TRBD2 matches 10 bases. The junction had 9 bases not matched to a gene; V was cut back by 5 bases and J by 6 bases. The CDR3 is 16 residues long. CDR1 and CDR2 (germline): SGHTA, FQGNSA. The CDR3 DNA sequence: TGTGCCAGCAGCCCGAGACTAGCGGGCCCCCCCGGGGAGCTGTTTTTT. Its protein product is CASSPRLAGPPGELFF.

CDR3 in amino acids: CSVRTLGTSQETQYF. In DNA, the CDR3 is TGCAGCGTTAGGACCTTGGGGACCAGCCAAGAGACCCAGTACTTC. This chain connects TRBV29-1 to TRBJ2-5; the D call may be TRBD1 or TRBD2 (5 bases each). Deletions cut 5 bases from V and 1 base from J, with 17 bases between. Looked up from germline, CDR1 is SQVTM and CDR2 is ANQGSEA. This CDR3 comprises 15 residues.

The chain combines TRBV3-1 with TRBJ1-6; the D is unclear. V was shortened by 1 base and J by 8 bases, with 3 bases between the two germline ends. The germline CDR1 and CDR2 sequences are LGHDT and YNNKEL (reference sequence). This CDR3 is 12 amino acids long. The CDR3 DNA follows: TGTGCCAGCAGCCAAGTGGATTCACCCCTCCACTTT. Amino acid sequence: CASSQVDSPLHF.

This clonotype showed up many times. CDR3 nucleotide sequence: TGTGCCAGCAGTTTAGACCGCTACGAGCAGTACTTC. This gives the protein CASSLDRYEQYF. The chain recombines TRBV12-3 or TRBV12-4 with TRBJ2-7, with D hard to call. V gave up 1 base and J gave up 3 bases, with 4 bases separating them. The CDR3 length is 12 residues.

The CDR3 DNA sequence: TGTGCCAGCAGTTCAACCGGGATGTATGGCTACACCTTC. Translation: CASSSTGMYGYTF. The chain couples TRBV6-5 to TRBJ1-2; D unclear. V gave up 4 bases and J gave up 5 bases, with 11 bases separating them. This CDR3 has 13 residues. Per the germline V gene, CDR1 is MNHEY and CDR2 is SVGAGI.

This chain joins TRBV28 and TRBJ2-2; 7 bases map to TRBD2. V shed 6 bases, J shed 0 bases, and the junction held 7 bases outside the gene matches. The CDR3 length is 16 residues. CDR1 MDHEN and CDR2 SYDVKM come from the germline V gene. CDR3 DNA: TGTGCCAGCAGGCCGAGCGGGACCCCGAACACCGGGGAGCTGTTTTTT. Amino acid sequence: CASRPSGTPNTGELFF.

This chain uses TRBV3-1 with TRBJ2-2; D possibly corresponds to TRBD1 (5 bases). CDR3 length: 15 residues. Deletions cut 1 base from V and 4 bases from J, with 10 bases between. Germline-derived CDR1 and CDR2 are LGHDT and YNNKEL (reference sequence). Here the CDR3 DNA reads TGTGCCAGCAGCCAAGTGGGCAGGGCCACCGGGGAGCTGTTTTTT. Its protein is CASSQVGRATGELFF. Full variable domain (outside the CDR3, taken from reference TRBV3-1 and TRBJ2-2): DTAVSQTPKYLVTQMGNDKSIKCEQNLGHDTMYWYKQDSKKFLKIMFSYNNKELIINETVPNRFSPKSPDKAHLNLHINSLELGDSAVYFCASSQVGRATGELFFGEGSRLTVL.

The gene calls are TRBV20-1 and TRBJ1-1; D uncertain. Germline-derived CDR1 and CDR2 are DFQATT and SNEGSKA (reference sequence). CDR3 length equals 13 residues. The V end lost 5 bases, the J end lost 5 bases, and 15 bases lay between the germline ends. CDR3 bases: TGCAGTGCTCTTGTGGGTATCCGTACTGAAGCTTTCTTT. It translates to CSALVGIRTEAFF.

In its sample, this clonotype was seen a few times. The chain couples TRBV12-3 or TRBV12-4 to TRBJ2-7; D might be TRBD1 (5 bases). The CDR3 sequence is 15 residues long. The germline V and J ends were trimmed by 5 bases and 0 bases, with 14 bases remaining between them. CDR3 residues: CASSPPGKSSYEQYF. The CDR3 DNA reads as TGTGCCAGCAGTCCGCCAGGGAAAAGCTCCTACGAGCAGTACTTC.